These 3 T cell receptor beta chains came from one sample sequenced in a study of cytomegalovirus exposure and HLA in healthy donors. A multiplex PCR was run with 60 Vbeta primers and 13 Jbeta primers. The data were produced by immunoSEQ multiplex PCR, yet TCRdb's version contains in-frame clones alone and is incomplete. The data hold more than 150,000 clones, with over 80% observed a single time. Sample: PBMCs. These receptors all come from a man aged 40-49 years in good health and CMV-seropositive.

This clone appeared a few times. The V gene is TRBV4-1, the J gene TRBJ2-3, with D tentatively TRBD2 (6 bases). V lost 1 base to trimming and J lost 1 base, with 9 bases between them. The germline gives CDR1 MGHRA, CDR2 YSYEKL. CDR3 length: 15 amino acids. In nucleotides, the CDR3 is TGCGCCAGCAGCCAAGTTGGCGGGGGCACAGATACGCAGTATTTT. Residues: CASSQVGGGTDTQYF.

V gene TRBV28 combines with J gene TRBJ2-7; D gene ambiguous. The CDR3 extends over 16 amino acids. Trimming cost V 5 bases and J 5 bases, with 22 bases left between them. CDR1 is MDHEN, CDR2 SYDVKM, per germline. The CDR3 bases are TGTGCCAGCAGTCCATATACCCCCGGTTCTCCCCACGAGCAGTACTTC. This encodes CASSPYTPGSPHEQYF.

The chain recombines TRBV27 with TRBJ2-3; the match to TRBD1 covers 9 bases. Looked up from germline, CDR1 is MNHEY and CDR2 is SMNVEV (reference sequence). The V segment lost 6 bases and the J segment 5 bases; nucleotides outside the gene matches: 6. The CDR3 contains 14 residues. The DNA of the CDR3 is TGTGCCAGCAGGACAGGGGGGCAAAGAGATACGCAGTATTTT. This sequence encodes CASRTGGQRDTQYF.